This passage covers 22 T cell receptor beta chains from one sample sequenced in a study of blood T cell repertoires in COVID-19. The repertoire was sequenced with immunoSEQ multiplex PCR; TCRdb's copy has only in-frame clones and lacks some. The data hold 150,000 to 200,000 clones, with around 82% observed a single time. The material sequenced was PBMCs or T cells enriched from blood (not recorded which). The receptors originated from a woman in her forties or fifties with acute COVID-19.

The V and J genes are TRBV7-9 and TRBJ2-5, with TRBD2 identical over 8 bases. Per the germline V gene, CDR1 is SEHNR and CDR2 is FQNEAQ (reference sequence). The CDR3 is made up of 15 amino acids. V shed 5 bases, J shed 2 bases, and the junction held 7 bases outside the gene matches. The CDR3 DNA reads as TGTGCCAGCAGCCGCGGGACTAGGGGGCAAGAGACCCAGTACTTC. This translates into CASSRGTRGQETQYF.

V gene TRBV2 combines with J gene TRBJ1-1, with D maybe TRBD1 (6 bases). The germline V and J ends were trimmed by 5 bases and 4 bases, with 14 bases remaining between them. The CDR3 has 14 residues. Germline CDR1 and CDR2: SNHLY and FYNNEI. CDR3 coding DNA: TGTGCCAGCAGTCTCGGACAGCCGGGCACTGAAGCTTTCTTT. This encodes CASSLGQPGTEAFF.

V gene TRBV4-3 combines with J gene TRBJ2-2; D is possibly TRBD1 (5 bases). This CDR3 has 15 residues. The germline V gene has CDR1 LGHNA and CDR2 YSLEER. Trimming took 4 bases from V and 1 from J, leaving 10 bases between them. CDR3 in amino acids: CASSLSTVNTGELFF. CDR3 nucleotides: TGCGCCAGCAGCCTTTCGACAGTGAACACCGGGGAGCTGTTTTTT.

This chain links TRBV14 with TRBJ2-3; TRBD2 matches at 8 bases. The V gene's germline CDR1 is SGHDN and CDR2 FVKESK. This CDR3 comprises 16 residues. V lost 4 bases to trimming and J lost 6 bases; unmatched junction nucleotides: 12. Here the CDR3 reads CASSRLSSGFLDTQYF. CDR3 in DNA: TGTGCCAGCAGCCGCCTATCTAGCGGGTTTTTGGATACGCAGTATTTT.

J is TRBJ1-5 and V is TRBV2, with 9 bases matching TRBD1. Germline CDR1 and CDR2: SNHLY and FYNNEI. Trimming removed 7 bases from V and 4 bases from J; junction bases left unmatched: 8. CDR3 length: 15 amino acids. CDR3 residues: CASKGQGVNNQPQHF. The CDR3 DNA sequence: TGTGCCAGCAAGGGACAGGGAGTAAATAATCAGCCCCAGCATTTT. Full variable domain (outside the CDR3, taken from reference TRBV2 and TRBJ1-5): EPEVTQTPSHQVTQMGQEVILRCVPISNHLYFYWYRQILGQKVEFLVSFYNNEISEKSEIFDDQFSVERPDGSNFTLKIRSTKLEDSAMYFCASKGQGVNNQPQHFGDGTRLSIL.

There are a few counts of this clone. The genes are TRBV6-5 and TRBJ2-7; weak D call: TRBD2 (5 bases). V dropped 7 bases and J dropped 4 bases, with 20 bases sitting between them. CDR3 length: 15 residues. Germline V CDR1 and CDR2: MNHEY, SVGAGI. This CDR3 reads CASMGGLRPGYEQYV. CDR3 nucleotide sequence: TGTGCCAGCATGGGTGGGCTAAGGCCGGGATACGAGCAGTACGTC.

The chain uses TRBV6-5 and TRBJ1-2; 7 positions agree with TRBD1. The CDR3 consists of 15 residues. The ends lost 6 bases at V and 8 bases at J; junction bases unmatched: 15. The germline V gene encodes CDR1 MNHEY and CDR2 SVGAGI. DNA of the CDR3: TGTGCCAGCAGCCCCTGGACAGGCAAGCTGGGAGGCTACACCTTC. It is translated as CASSPWTGKLGGYTF.

The table lists this clone with a count of one. CDR3 sequence (DNA): TGTGCCAGCAGTACCGGGACAGGGGTCGCTCAGCCCCAGCATTTT. Protein sequence: CASSTGTGVAQPQHF. The chain is built from TRBV6-6 and TRBJ1-5; 10 bases fit TRBD1. The trim removed 5 bases at V and 6 bases at J, leaving 7 bases unmatched. CDR3 length equals 15 residues. Germline V gene lookup returns CDR1 MNHNY and CDR2 SVGAGI (reference sequence).

The chain combines TRBV19 with TRBJ1-3; 8 nucleotides align to TRBD1. The CDR3 extends over 16 amino acids. The germline V gene encodes CDR1 LNHDA and CDR2 SQIVND (reference sequence). V lost 9 bases and J lost 0; bases outside the gene matches: 10. CDR3 coding DNA: TGTGCCAGCCGCGGCACAGGGGGATACTCTGGAAACACCATATATTTT. Protein product: CASRGTGGYSGNTIYF.

This sequence joins TRBV13 and TRBJ1-3; the D is unclear. V was trimmed by 2 bases and J by 2 bases, leaving 10 bases between them. The CDR3 runs 15 residues. Germline values: CDR1 PRHDT, CDR2 FYEKMQ (reference sequence). The CDR3: CASSLQVLPGNTIYF. DNA for the CDR3: TGTGCCAGCAGCTTACAGGTGTTGCCTGGAAACACCATATATTTT.

The rearrangement joins TRBV28 to TRBJ1-4, with TRBD1 matching over 10 bases. The CDR3 has 18 residues. V was pared by 3 bases and J by 7 bases, with 14 bases of the junction left unmatched. Germline assignment: CDR1 MDHEN and CDR2 SYDVKM. The DNA for the CDR3 is TGTGCCAGCAGTTTCTGGGGGGGACAGGGGATCAGTACTGAAAAACTGTTTTTT. It codes for CASSFWGGQGISTEKLFF.

The chain is built from TRBV7-3 and TRBJ1-6; 7 bases line up with TRBD1. The CDR3 runs 14 residues. The junction had 5 bases not matched to a gene; V was cut back by 2 bases and J by 10 bases. CDR1 is SGHTA, CDR2 FQGTGA, per germline. The CDR3 spells CASSLGAGGSPLHF. As DNA, the CDR3 is TGTGCCAGCAGCTTAGGGGCAGGGGGATCACCCCTCCACTTT.

The chain couples TRBV29-1 to TRBJ1-1; 10 nucleotides line up with TRBD1. The trim removed 6 bases at V and 6 bases at J, leaving 16 bases unmatched. This CDR3 spans 16 amino acids. Germline V gene data show CDR1 as SQVTM and CDR2 as ANQGSEA. In DNA, the CDR3 is TGCAGCGTGGAGGGCTGGGACAGGGGATTTGGGGCTGAAGCTTTCTTT. Translating gives CSVEGWDRGFGAEAFF.

This chain connects TRBV15 to TRBJ1-1; 7 nucleotides line up with TRBD1. This CDR3 has 16 residues. J lost 0 bases, V lost 0 bases, and 4 bases had no gene match. From germline, CDR1 is LNHNV and CDR2 YYDKDF (reference sequence). CDR3 nucleotide sequence: TGTGCCACCAGCAGAGACGTAACAGGGGTGAACACTGAAGCTTTCTTT. As protein: CATSRDVTGVNTEAFF.

The chain uses TRBV5-1 and TRBJ2-3; TRBD1 is a possible D gene (6 bases). Germline V CDR1 and CDR2: SGHRS, YFSETQ. This CDR3 has 19 amino acids. V gave up 10 bases and J gave up 0 bases, with 30 bases separating them. CDR3 in amino acids: CASNKRNRVAAESTDTQYF. DNA for the CDR3: TGCGCCTCGAACAAGAGGAACAGGGTTGCAGCGGAGAGCACAGATACGCAGTATTTT.

V gene TRBV5-4 combines with J gene TRBJ1-2, with 7 bases matching TRBD1. The V and J ends lost 4 bases and 8 bases, in that order; junction bases with no gene match: 11. Germline V gives CDR1 SGHNT, CDR2 YYREEE (reference sequence). The length of the CDR3 is 14 residues. As DNA, the CDR3 is TGTGCCAGCAGCCCCGAAAACCGGGACAGAGGCTACACCTTC. This codes for CASSPENRDRGYTF.

This chain joins TRBV12-3 or TRBV12-4 and TRBJ1-1; no reliable D call. Trimming took 2 bases from V and 1 from J, leaving 5 bases between them. The CDR3 runs to 13 residues. In DNA form, the CDR3 reads TGTGCCAGCAGTTTATACGGGAACACTGAAGCTTTCTTT. The encoded protein is CASSLYGNTEAFF.

The chain recombines TRBV2 with TRBJ1-1; maybe TRBD1 (6 bases). Germline values: CDR1 SNHLY, CDR2 FYNNEI. CDR3 length: 13 amino acids. The V gene lost 6 bases and the J gene lost 4 bases, with 12 bases spanning the gap. This CDR3 reads CASRGGQITEAFF. CDR3 nucleotide sequence: TGTGCCAGCAGAGGTGGACAGATCACTGAAGCTTTCTTT.

The chain couples TRBV2 to TRBJ1-5; D is unresolved. V lost 7 bases to trimming and J lost 1 base, with 11 bases between them. The CDR3 sequence is 14 residues long. Germline CDR1 and CDR2: SNHLY and FYNNEI. The CDR3 spells CASMVSVSNQPQHF. The CDR3 DNA follows: TGTGCCAGCATGGTGAGTGTAAGCAATCAGCCCCAGCATTTT.

The sample holds one count of this clone. The rearrangement joins TRBV21-1 to TRBJ2-2; the table names TRBD1, a call not compared with the DNA. TRBV21-1 is assigned pseudogene status. The CDR3 contains 15 residues. CDR3 sequence reads: CASSIPGQLTGELFF. The CDR3 nucleotides read TGTGCCAGCAGCATACCGGGACAGCTCACCGGGGAGCTGTTTTTT.

The chain carries TRBV10-3 and TRBJ1-1, with D perhaps matching TRBD1 (6 bases). The CDR3 totals 12 residues. The germline CDR1 and CDR2 sequences are ENHRY and SYGVKD. V was cut by 8 bases and J by 5 bases, with 12 bases left in between. The CDR3 loop reads CAISSGATEAFF. The CDR3 DNA reads as TGTGCCATCTCGTCAGGGGCGACTGAAGCTTTCTTT.

This sequence joins TRBV4-1 and TRBJ1-2; no reliable D call. The CDR3 is 13 amino acids. Trimming removed 4 bases from V and 7 bases from J, with 13 bases in between. The germline gives CDR1 MGHRA, CDR2 YSYEKL. The CDR3 region has the DNA TGCGCCAGCAGCCCGGGCCGGGAGGGTGGCTACACCTTC. Translated: CASSPGREGGYTF.